This TCR beta chain was documented in a study of cytomegalovirus exposure and HLA in healthy donors (dated by TCRdb to about 2017). As for the study more broadly: According to a later analysis, the 120 or so validation repertoires were produced on the same platform as the 700 or so repertoires of the first cohort. A separate validation cohort of over 95 different subjects was used in addition to the 666-subject first cohort. The aim of the study was to test whether cataloging public T cell receptors could identify signatures of past pathogen exposure. To predict cytomegalovirus infection status, the study brought together high-throughput TCR immunosequencing, statistical association of individual TCRs with disease status, and machine learning. Broad study findings and their caveats: The classifier was reported to diagnose cytomegalovirus status with high specificity and sensitivity in both the original cohort and the validation cohort. A later analysis found that TCRs clustered in the first cohort also tended to co-occur in the approximately 120 validation repertoires, with 94% of cluster scores above 0. A total of fewer than 200 TCR beta chains were listed by the study as associated with cytomegalovirus. In vitro tests confirmed that three of the cytomegalovirus-associated TCR beta chains recognize cytomegalovirus antigens. A later analysis had no HLA typing for the validation cohort, so co-occurrence there was scored across all 130 or so repertoires. The authors suggested that the approach could potentially be extended to other disease states and immunological phenotypes. While some public TCRs were present in many individuals, most TCR sequences turned up only very rarely across donors.

Donors formed part of the validation cohort, which comprised about 130 subjects and was distinct from the first cohort of 670 or so subjects. The V and J ends are trimmed by 0 bases and 4 bases, leaving 7 bases between them. The CDR3 numbers 14 residues from cysteine through phenylalanine. The kept DNA is CDR3 alone, 42 bases in frame from the first base. CDR1 and CDR2 are read off the germline V gene as KGHSH and LQKENI. On this clone itself: The antigen it recognizes is unknown. Nothing much larger sits one base from this clone, and base qualities are not available.

Libraries were constructed by the immunoSEQ multiplex PCR assay. For the original study's pipeline: A statistical classification framework was developed to diagnose cytomegalovirus status using the catalog of TCR beta chain sequences. Entries here come from immuneACCESS through TCRdb and include only in-frame sequences with V and J called. Some clones fail to appear in such tables; in the studies checked, an unresolved V gene covers under half of the shortfall, and the cause of the remainder is unknown. The V and J calls and clone size are taken from that table; D and trimming were inferred from the DNA. For this sample there are fewer than 350,000 clones; around nine tenths appear just once. The ten largest clones take up about 0.9% of the sample.

This TCR was sampled from a woman under 30 in good health and CMV-seronegative. The chain is assembled from TRBV18 and TRBJ2-1, with the D gene too uncertain to name. The sample comprised PBMCs. The CDR3 protein is CASSPPTGYNEQFF. The sequenced DNA is TGTGCCAGCTCACCACCGACGGGTTACAATGAGCAGTTCTTC.